The 6 T cell receptor beta chains presented below share a single source sample, sequenced in a study of OX40 agonist ivuxolimab in advanced cancers. TCRdb keeps only in-frame clones here, not all; method: immunoSEQ multiplex PCR. Seen here are more than 80,000 clones, 65% to 90% observed once, and the top ten hold roughly 2.1%. The input for sequencing was CD4+ or CD8+ T cells sorted from blood, taken in a trial of the OX40 agonist ivuxolimab. The receptors were sampled from an adult with an advanced solid tumor such as melanoma, head and neck, liver or kidney cancer.

The chain links TRBV5-1 to TRBJ2-1; 10 bases match TRBD2. The V and J ends lost 3 bases and 8 bases, in that order; junction bases with no gene match: 2. The CDR3 contains 13 residues. Germline-derived CDR1 and CDR2 are SGHRS and YFSETQ. CDR3 amino acids: CASSWGTSDEQFF. The DNA of the CDR3 is TGCGCCAGCAGCTGGGGGACTAGCGATGAGCAGTTCTTC.

The genes are TRBV10-3 and TRBJ2-7; 10 nucleotides match TRBD1. CDR3 length: 14 residues. CDR1 ENHRY and CDR2 SYGVKD come from the germline V gene. The junction had 9 bases not matched to a gene; V was cut back by 10 bases and J by 3 bases. The chain's CDR3 is CATESGQGNYEQYF. CDR3 sequence (DNA): TGTGCCACCGAATCGGGACAGGGGAACTACGAGCAGTACTTC.

This clone was seen a single time. The same CDR3 is also encoded by other DNA sequences in this sample. The rearrangement links TRBV2 to TRBJ1-1; no clear D. CDR3 size: 13 residues. V was cut by 0 bases and J by 1 base, with 3 bases left in between. Germline assignment: CDR1 SNHLY and CDR2 FYNNEI. CDR3 in DNA: TGTGCCAGCAGTGAAGCCGGGAACACTGAAGCTTTCTTT. This translates into CASSEAGNTEAFF.

The chain recombines TRBV30 with TRBJ2-2, with D possibly called TRBD1 or TRBD2 (5 bases each). CDR3 size: 14 residues. Trimming cost V 6 bases and J 4 bases, with 15 bases left between them. In germline, CDR1 is GTSNPN, CDR2 SVGIG (reference sequence). Here the CDR3 reads CACASGAVTGELFF. CDR3 in DNA: TGTGCCTGCGCCTCCGGGGCCGTCACCGGGGAGCTGTTTTTT. Combining the CDR3 with reference TRBV30 and TRBJ2-2 gives the whole variable domain SQTIHQWPATLVQPVGSPLSLECTVEGTSNPNLYWYRQAAGRGLQLLFYSVGIGQISSEVPQNLSASRPQDRQFILSSKKLLLSDSGFYLCACASGAVTGELFFGEGSRLTVL.

V usage is TRBV6-5 and J usage is TRBJ2-7, with D uncertain. The CDR3 runs to 14 residues. V lost 0 bases and J lost 3, with 9 bases in between. CDR1 MNHEY and CDR2 SVGAGI come from the germline V gene. The CDR3 DNA reads as TGTGCCAGCAGTTACTCGGCCCTAGTCTACGAGCAGTACTTC. Residues: CASSYSALVYEQYF.

V usage is TRBV9 and J usage is TRBJ2-6; weak D call: TRBD1 (6 bases). With 3 bases removed from V and 2 bases from J, the gap between germline ends came to 15 bases. Per the germline V gene, CDR1 is SGDLS and CDR2 is YYNGEE. The CDR3 runs to 17 residues. The CDR3 here is CASSGRLGAPGANVLTF. The CDR3, as DNA: TGTGCCAGCAGCGGACGACTGGGGGCTCCTGGGGCCAACGTCCTGACTTTC.